This T cell receptor beta chain was captured in a study of control samples from healthy donors and cancer patients. The assay was immunoSEQ multiplex PCR, and TCRdb's table has in-frame clones only and misses some. The sample lists 120,000 or so clones, approximately 84% occurring once. This CDR3 spans 16 amino acids. Germline CDR1 MNHNS, CDR2 SASEGT. With 3 bases removed from V and 0 bases from J, the gap between germline ends came to 15 bases. The sample comprised blood. The receptor was isolated from a man between 18 and 29 years old in good health. The chain carries TRBV6-1 and TRBJ2-7, with D tentatively TRBD1 or TRBD2 (6 bases each). The CDR3 sequence: CASSEEGRGSSYEQYF. The CDR3 DNA follows: TGTGCCAGCAGTGAGGAGGGCAGGGGAAGCTCCTACGAGCAGTACTTC.